The 15 T cell receptor beta chains reported below all come from one sample, sequenced in a study of metastatic and nonmetastatic thyroid tumors (TCRdb year 2020). Receptors were amplified or captured by PCR. Sequenced on an Illumina HiSeq 4000. The raw public data were reprocessed by TCRdb itself: fastp quality trimming at Q25, MiXCR clonotype calling, in-frame beta chains only. The sample has about 24,000 clones on record, about an eighth of them singletons. Together, the top ten hold roughly an eighth of the sample. No patient had received any treatment before thyroid surgery. Sequences were obtained from blood. These receptors were collected from a female donor with papillary thyroid cancer or a benign thyroid nodule (not recorded which). Some clones in this sample may be carry-over from other donors' samples.

This clone was detected ten times or more. The missing conserved phenylalanine or tryptophan at the end of this CDR3 makes a read error likely. The chain links TRBV11-2 to TRBJ2-7; D ambiguous. The CDR3 contains 12 residues. CDR1 is SGHAT, CDR2 FQNNGV, per germline. V was trimmed by 5 bases and J by 6 bases, leaving 11 bases between them. The CDR3 nucleotides read TGTGCCAGCAGCATCCAAAGTCTCGAGCAGTACCTC. It specifies CASSIQSLEQYL.

This clone has a count of ten or more. The chain recombines TRBV28 with TRBJ2-1; TRBD2 matches at 12 bases. The CDR3 has 15 residues. V was clipped by 4 bases and J by 6 bases; unmatched bases: 4. Germline V gives CDR1 MDHEN, CDR2 SYDVKM. DNA for the CDR3: TGTGCCAGCAGTTACACGGGACTAGCGGGCAATGAGCAGTTCTTC. As protein: CASSYTGLAGNEQFF.

In this sample, this clone turned up many times. V gene TRBV7-3 combines with J gene TRBJ2-3; perhaps TRBD1 as D (5 bases). Trimming removed 0 bases at V and 0 bases at J, with 10 bases between. Germline-derived CDR1 and CDR2 are SGHTA and FQGTGA. CDR3 length: 16 amino acids. In DNA form, the CDR3 reads TGTGCCAGCAGCTTAACGATCAGGGCCAGCACAGATACGCAGTATTTT. Protein product: CASSLTIRASTDTQYF.

This clone is judged medium-sized. This chain connects TRBV6-1 to TRBJ1-3; D unclear. The V end lost 5 bases, the J end lost 7 bases, and 15 bases lay between the germline ends. The CDR3 runs 14 residues. CDR1 and CDR2 from the germline V gene are MNHNS and SASEGT. CDR3 loop: CASSFGGGGNTIYF. CDR3 DNA sequence: TGTGCCAGCAGTTTTGGAGGCGGAGGGAACACCATATATTTT.

In the case of this clone: The junction differs from germline at one of its ends, possibly a read error. This chain links TRBV7-2 with TRBJ2-7; D perhaps matches TRBD1 (6 bases). Germline assignment: CDR1 SGHTA and CDR2 FQGNSA. This CDR3 comprises 15 residues. CDR3 residues: CAISLWAQGLYEQYF. Here the CDR3 DNA reads TGTGCCATCAGCTTATGGGCGCAGGGGTTGTACGAGCAGTACTTC.

The V gene is TRBV12-5, the J gene TRBJ2-5; D gene ambiguous. Germline V gene lookup returns CDR1 LGHNT and CDR2 FRNRAP. This CDR3 has 12 residues. Deletions cut 2 bases from V and 4 bases from J, with 5 bases between. The CDR3 loop is CASGLSGETQYF. The CDR3 DNA is TGTGCTAGTGGTTTGTCTGGAGAGACCCAGTACTTC.

J is TRBJ2-3 and V is TRBV27, with 8 bases lining up with TRBD2. Per the germline V gene, CDR1 is MNHEY and CDR2 is SMNVEV (reference sequence). This CDR3 contains 16 residues. The V gene end was trimmed by 2 bases and the J gene end by 2 bases; junction bases not matched to a gene: 6. The CDR3 DNA sequence: TGTGCCAGCAGTTTAGCGGGGGGCCTAACCACAGATACGCAGTATTTT. Its translation: CASSLAGGLTTDTQYF.

This clone was picked up many times. The chain joins TRBV11-1 to TRBJ2-1, with 14 bases lining up with TRBD2. The CDR3 has 18 residues. Trimming took 2 bases from V and 8 from J; bases not matched to a gene: 11. Germline V gives CDR1 SGHAT, CDR2 FQDESV (reference sequence). The CDR3 loop reads CASSLSLSTSGRGHEQFF. CDR3 DNA sequence: TGTGCCAGCAGCTTAAGTCTCTCGACTAGCGGGAGGGGCCATGAGCAGTTCTTC.

This clone was seen many times. The V gene is TRBV5-4, the J gene TRBJ2-2, with D hard to call. From germline, CDR1 is SGHNT and CDR2 YYREEE (reference sequence). Trimming cost V 0 bases and J 6 bases, with 12 bases left between them. The CDR3 consists of 15 residues. This chain's CDR3 is CASSLGVGIAGELFF. As DNA, the CDR3 is TGTGCCAGCAGCTTGGGGGTTGGGATCGCCGGGGAGCTGTTTTTT.

The sample holds many counts of this clone. The chain is built from TRBV6-1 and TRBJ1-2; D unresolved. The V gene's germline CDR1 is MNHNS and CDR2 SASEGT. This CDR3 spans 13 amino acids. Deletions cut 1 base from V and 6 bases from J, with 9 bases between. CDR3 sequence: CASSEVGEDGYTF. The CDR3 nucleotides are TGTGCCAGCAGTGAAGTTGGGGAGGATGGCTACACCTTC.

At least ten counts were recorded for this clone. The chain couples TRBV2 to TRBJ2-5, with unresolved D. From germline, CDR1 is SNHLY and CDR2 FYNNEI. V lost 6 bases and J 5 bases, leaving 7 bases between the germline ends. The CDR3 has 11 amino acids. The CDR3 sequence is CASRRFETQYF. For the CDR3, the DNA is TGTGCCAGCAGACGCTTTGAGACCCAGTACTTC.

The table lists this clone with many counts. This chain uses TRBV3-1 with TRBJ2-3; D unclear. Germline V CDR1 and CDR2: LGHDT, YNNKEL (reference sequence). V shed 5 bases and J shed 4 bases, with 13 bases lying between them. This CDR3 is 14 amino acids long. The CDR3 is CASSTRTSPDTQYF. The CDR3 coding sequence is TGTGCCAGCAGCACACGGACCTCCCCAGATACGCAGTATTTT.

This rearrangement joins TRBV14 to TRBJ2-2; D possibly corresponds to TRBD1 (6 bases). The CDR3 spans 17 residues. Germline values: CDR1 SGHDN, CDR2 FVKESK. Trimming pared 0 bases from V and 2 bases from J, leaving 13 bases between. The CDR3 loop reads CASSQEKWTVNTGELFF. The DNA for the CDR3 is TGTGCCAGCAGCCAAGAGAAATGGACAGTAAACACCGGGGAGCTGTTTTTT.

This clone appeared many times. V and J are TRBV4-2 and TRBJ2-3; D is perhaps TRBD2 (6 bases). This CDR3 has 13 residues. Germline V gene data show CDR1 as LGHNA and CDR2 as YNFKEQ. V was trimmed by 0 bases and J by 5 bases, leaving 6 bases between them. As DNA, the CDR3 is TGTGCCAGCAGCCAAGAAGCGGGAGATACGCAGTATTTT. It specifies CASSQEAGDTQYF.

The chain carries TRBV20-1 and TRBJ1-6; D not resolved. This CDR3 spans 15 amino acids. Deletions cut 0 bases from V and 1 base from J, with 7 bases between. Looked up from germline, CDR1 is DFQATT and CDR2 is SNEGSKA (reference sequence). This CDR3 is CSARERASYNSPLHF. The CDR3 DNA reads TGCAGTGCTAGAGAACGGGCGTCCTATAATTCACCCCTCCACTTT.